This TCR beta chain emerged from a study of response to subunit inactivated influenza vaccine. Study-level results: Authors suggested few new T cells are recruited by each seasonal influenza vaccination.

Worth noting for this clonotype: The antigen is not known.

Via MiXCR, TCRdb re-called the RT-PCR reads, giving one row per CDR3 protein. In the table there are under 850,000 distinct CDR3 sequences, around 18% of which are singletons. The length of the CDR3 is 16 residues. Germline trimming cut 2 bases from V and 1 base from J; bases unmatched to any gene: 3. Germline V gives CDR1 LGHNA, CDR2 YNFKEQ. The receptor's source is a man aged 50 to 59 who received an inactivated influenza vaccine. Here the sequenced sample was PBMCs from blood, taken more than 4 days after vaccination. V gene TRBV4-2 combines with J gene TRBJ1-4, with 8 bases identical to TRBD1. CDR3 nucleotides: TGTGCCAGCAGCCAATCAGGACAGGGAACTAATGAAAAACTGTTTTTT. As protein: CASSQSGQGTNEKLFF.